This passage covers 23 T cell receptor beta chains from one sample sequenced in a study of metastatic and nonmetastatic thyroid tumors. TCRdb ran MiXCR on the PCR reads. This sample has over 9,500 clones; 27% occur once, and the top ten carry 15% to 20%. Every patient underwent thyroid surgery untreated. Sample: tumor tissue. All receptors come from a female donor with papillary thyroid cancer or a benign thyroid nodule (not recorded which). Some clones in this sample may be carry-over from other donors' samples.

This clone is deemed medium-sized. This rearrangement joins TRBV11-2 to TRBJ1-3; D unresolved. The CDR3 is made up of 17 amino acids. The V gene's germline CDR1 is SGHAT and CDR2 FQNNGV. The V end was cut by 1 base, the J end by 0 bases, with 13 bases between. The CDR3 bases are TGTGCCAGCAGCTTAGTTTCAGCCTCAGGCTCTGGAAACACCATATATTTT. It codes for CASSLVSASGSGNTIYF.

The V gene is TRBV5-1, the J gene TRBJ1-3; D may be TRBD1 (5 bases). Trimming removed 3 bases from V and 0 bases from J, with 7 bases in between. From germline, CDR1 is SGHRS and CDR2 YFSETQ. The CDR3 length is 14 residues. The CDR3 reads CASSSTASGNTIYF. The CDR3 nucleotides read TGCGCCAGCAGCTCGACAGCCTCTGGAAACACCATATATTTT.

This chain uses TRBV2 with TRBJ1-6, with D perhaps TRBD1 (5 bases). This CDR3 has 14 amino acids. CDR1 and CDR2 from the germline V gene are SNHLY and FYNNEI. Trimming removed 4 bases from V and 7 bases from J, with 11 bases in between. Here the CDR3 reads CASSVGTRNSPLHF. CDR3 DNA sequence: TGTGCCAGCAGTGTCGGGACCCGAAATTCACCCCTCCACTTT.

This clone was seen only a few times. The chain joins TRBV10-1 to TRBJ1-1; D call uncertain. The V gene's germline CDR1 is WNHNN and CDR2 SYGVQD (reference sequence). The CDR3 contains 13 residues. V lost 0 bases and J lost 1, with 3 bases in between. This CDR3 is CASSESANTEAFF. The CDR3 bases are TGCGCCAGCAGTGAGTCCGCGAACACTGAAGCTTTCTTT.

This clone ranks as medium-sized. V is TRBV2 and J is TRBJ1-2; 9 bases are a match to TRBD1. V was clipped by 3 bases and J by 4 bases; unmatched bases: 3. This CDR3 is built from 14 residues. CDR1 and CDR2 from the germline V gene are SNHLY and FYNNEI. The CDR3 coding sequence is TGTGCCAGCAGTGAGACGGGACAGGGCTATGGCTACACCTTC. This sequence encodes CASSETGQGYGYTF.

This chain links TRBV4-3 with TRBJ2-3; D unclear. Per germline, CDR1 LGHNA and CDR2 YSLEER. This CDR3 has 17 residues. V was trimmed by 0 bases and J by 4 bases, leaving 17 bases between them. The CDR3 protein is CASSQDPFTLVADTQYF. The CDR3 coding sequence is TGCGCCAGCAGCCAAGACCCATTTACATTAGTGGCAGATACGCAGTATTTT.

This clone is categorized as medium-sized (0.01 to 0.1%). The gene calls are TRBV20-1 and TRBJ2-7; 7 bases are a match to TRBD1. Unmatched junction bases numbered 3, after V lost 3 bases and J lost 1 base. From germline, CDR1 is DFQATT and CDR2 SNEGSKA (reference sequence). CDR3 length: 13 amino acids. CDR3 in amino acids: CSASRTGSYEQYF. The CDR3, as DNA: TGCAGTGCTAGCCGGACAGGATCCTACGAGCAGTACTTC.

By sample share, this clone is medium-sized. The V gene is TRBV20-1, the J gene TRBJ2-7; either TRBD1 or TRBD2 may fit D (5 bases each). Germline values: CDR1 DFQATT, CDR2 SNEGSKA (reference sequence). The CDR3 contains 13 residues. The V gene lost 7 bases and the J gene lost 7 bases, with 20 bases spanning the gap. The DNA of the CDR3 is TGCAGTGAAATGGGACCGTCTTCGGTTGAGCAGTACTTC. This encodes CSEMGPSSVEQYF.

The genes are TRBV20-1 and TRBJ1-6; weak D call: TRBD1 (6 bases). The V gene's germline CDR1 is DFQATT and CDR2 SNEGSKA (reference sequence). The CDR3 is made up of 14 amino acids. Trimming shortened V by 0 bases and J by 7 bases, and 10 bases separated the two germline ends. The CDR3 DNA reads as TGCAGTGCTAGAGAGTGGCAGGGGAATTCACCCCTCCACTTT. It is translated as CSAREWQGNSPLHF.

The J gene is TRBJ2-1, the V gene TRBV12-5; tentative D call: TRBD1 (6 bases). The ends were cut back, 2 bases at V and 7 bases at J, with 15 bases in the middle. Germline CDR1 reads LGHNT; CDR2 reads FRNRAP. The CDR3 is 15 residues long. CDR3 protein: CASGLLPQGQNEQFF. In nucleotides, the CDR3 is TGTGCTAGTGGTTTGCTCCCACAGGGTCAAAATGAGCAGTTCTTC.

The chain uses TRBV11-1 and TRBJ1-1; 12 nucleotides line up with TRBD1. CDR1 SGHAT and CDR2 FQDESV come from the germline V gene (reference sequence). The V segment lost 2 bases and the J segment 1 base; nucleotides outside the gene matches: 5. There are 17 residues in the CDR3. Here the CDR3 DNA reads TGTGCCAGCAGCTTATATGGGACAGGGGGCGCGAACACTGAAGCTTTCTTT. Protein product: CASSLYGTGGANTEAFF.

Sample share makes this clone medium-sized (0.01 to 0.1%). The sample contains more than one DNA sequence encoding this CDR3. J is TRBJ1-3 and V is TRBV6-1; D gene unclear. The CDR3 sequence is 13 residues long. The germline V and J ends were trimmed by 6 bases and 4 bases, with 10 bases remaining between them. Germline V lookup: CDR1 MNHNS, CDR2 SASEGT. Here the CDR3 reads CASSQLQGNTIYF. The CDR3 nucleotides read TGTGCCAGCAGCCAACTTCAGGGAAACACCATATATTTT.

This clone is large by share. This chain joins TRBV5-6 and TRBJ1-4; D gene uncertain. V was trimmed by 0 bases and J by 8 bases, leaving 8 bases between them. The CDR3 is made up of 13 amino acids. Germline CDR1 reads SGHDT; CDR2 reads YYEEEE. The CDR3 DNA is TGTGCCAGCAGCTTGGCTTCTGGGGAAAAACTGTTTTTT. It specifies CASSLASGEKLFF. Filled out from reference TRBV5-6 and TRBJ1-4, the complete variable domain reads DAGVTQSPTHLIKTRGQQVTLRCSPKSGHDTVSWYQQALGQGPQFIFQYYEEEERQRGNFPDRFSGHQFPNYSSELNVNALLLGDSALYLCASSLASGEKLFFGSGTQLSVL.

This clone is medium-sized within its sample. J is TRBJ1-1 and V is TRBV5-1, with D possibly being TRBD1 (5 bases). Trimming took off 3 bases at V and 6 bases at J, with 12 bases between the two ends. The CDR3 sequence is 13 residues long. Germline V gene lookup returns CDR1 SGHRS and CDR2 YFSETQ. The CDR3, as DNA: TGCGCCAGCAGCTCCAGGGTTGGTGCTGAAGCTTTCTTT. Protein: CASSSRVGAEAFF.

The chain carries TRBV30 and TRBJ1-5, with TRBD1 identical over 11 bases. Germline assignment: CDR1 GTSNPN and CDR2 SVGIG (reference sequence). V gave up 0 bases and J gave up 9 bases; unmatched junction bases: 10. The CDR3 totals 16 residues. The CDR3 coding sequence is TGTGCCTGGAGTGTAGTCGGGACAGGGGGTAAAGGGCCCCAGCATTTT. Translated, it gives CAWSVVGTGGKGPQHF.

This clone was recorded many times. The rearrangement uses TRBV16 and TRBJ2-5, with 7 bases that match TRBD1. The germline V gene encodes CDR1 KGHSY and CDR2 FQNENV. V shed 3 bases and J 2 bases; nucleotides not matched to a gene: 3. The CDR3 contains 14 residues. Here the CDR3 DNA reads TGTGCCAGCAGCCACGGGACAGCACAAGAGACCCAGTACTTC. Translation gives CASSHGTAQETQYF.

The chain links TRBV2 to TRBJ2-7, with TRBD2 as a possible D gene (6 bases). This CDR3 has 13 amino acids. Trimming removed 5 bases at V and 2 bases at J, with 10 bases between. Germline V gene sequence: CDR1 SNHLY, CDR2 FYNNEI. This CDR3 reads CASSYSGAYEQYF. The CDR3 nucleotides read TGTGCCAGCAGTTACTCGGGGGCCTACGAGCAGTACTTC.

This CDR3 is CASSVASAPYNEQFF. CDR3 nucleotide sequence: TGTGCCAGCAGTGTGGCTAGCGCTCCCTACAATGAGCAGTTCTTC. This chain joins TRBV2 and TRBJ2-1; TRBD2 might be the D (6 bases). This CDR3 is built from 15 residues. CDR1 is SNHLY and CDR2 is FYNNEI in the germline V gene. V was pared by 4 bases and J by 2 bases, with 12 bases between.

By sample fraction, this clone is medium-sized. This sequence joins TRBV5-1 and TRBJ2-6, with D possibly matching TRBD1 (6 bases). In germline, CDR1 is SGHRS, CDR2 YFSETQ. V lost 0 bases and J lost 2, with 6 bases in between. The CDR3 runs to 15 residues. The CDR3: CASSLEGAGANVLTF. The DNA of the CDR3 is TGCGCCAGCAGCTTGGAGGGGGCTGGGGCCAACGTCCTGACTTTC.

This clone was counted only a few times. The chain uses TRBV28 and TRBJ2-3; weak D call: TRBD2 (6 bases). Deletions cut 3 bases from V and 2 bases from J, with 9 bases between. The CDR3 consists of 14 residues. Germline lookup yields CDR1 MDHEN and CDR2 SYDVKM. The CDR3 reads CASSLGLITDTQYF. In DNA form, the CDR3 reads TGTGCCAGCAGTTTGGGACTCATCACAGATACGCAGTATTTT. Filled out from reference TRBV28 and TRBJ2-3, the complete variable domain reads DVKVTQSSRYLVKRTGEKVFLECVQDMDHENMFWYRQDPGLGLRLIYFSYDVKMKEKGDIPEGYSVSREKKERFSLILESASTNQTSMYLCASSLGLITDTQYFGPGTRLTVL.

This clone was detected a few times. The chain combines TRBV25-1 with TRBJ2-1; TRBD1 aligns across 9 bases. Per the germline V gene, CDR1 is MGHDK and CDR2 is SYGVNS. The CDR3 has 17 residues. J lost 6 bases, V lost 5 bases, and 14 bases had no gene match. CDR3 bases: TGTGCCAGCAGTCCCCCACCGTGGGACAGGGTAATCAATGAGCAGTTCTTC. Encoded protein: CASSPPPWDRVINEQFF.

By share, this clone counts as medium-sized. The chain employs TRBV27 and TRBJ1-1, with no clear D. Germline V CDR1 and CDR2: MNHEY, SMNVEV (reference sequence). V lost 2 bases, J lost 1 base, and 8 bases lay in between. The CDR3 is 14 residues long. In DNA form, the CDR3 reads TGTGCCAGCAGTTTAATAGGCGGGAACACTGAAGCTTTCTTT. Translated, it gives CASSLIGGNTEAFF.

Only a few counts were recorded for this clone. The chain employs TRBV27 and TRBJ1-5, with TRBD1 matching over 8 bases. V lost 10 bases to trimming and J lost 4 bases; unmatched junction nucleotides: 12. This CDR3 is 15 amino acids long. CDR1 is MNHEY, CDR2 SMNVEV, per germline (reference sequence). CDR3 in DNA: TGTGCCACCAAAGGACGGACAGGGACGAATCAGCCCCAGCATTTT. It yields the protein CATKGRTGTNQPQHF.